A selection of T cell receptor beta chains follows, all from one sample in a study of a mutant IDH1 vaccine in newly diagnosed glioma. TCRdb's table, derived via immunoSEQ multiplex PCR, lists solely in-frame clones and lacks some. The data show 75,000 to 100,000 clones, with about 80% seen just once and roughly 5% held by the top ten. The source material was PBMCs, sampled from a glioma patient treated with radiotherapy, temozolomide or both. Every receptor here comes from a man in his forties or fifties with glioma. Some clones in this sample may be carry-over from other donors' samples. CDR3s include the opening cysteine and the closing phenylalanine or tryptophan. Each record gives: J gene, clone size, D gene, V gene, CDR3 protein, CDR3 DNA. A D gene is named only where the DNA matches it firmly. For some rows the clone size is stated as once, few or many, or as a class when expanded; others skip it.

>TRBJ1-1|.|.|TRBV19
CASSWVAPGTEAFF
TGTGCCAGTAGCTGGGTGGCCCCGGGCACTGAAGCTTTCTTT
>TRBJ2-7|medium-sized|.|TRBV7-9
CASSSMGEQYF
TGTGCCAGCAGCTCGATGGGGGAGCAGTACTTC
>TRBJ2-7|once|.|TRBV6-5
CASSSLREQYF
TGTGCCAGCAGCTCTTTGAGGGAGCAGTACTTC
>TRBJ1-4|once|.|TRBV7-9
CASSLLGGVNEKLFF
TGTGCCAGCAGCTTACTAGGAGGAGTTAATGAAAAACTGTTTTTT
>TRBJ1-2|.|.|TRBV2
CASSEHQGSYGYTF
TGTGCCAGCAGTGAACACCAGGGGTCCTATGGCTACACCTTC
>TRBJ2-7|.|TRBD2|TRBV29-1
CSAGTSSSPYEQYF
TGCAGCGCCGGGACTAGCTCTTCTCCCTACGAGCAGTACTTC
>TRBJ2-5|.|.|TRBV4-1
CASSQENGLGGPRETQYF
TGCGCCAGCAGCCAAGAAAACGGCCTGGGGGGGCCTCGAGAGACCCAGTACTTC
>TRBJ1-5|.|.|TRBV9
CASSPGAVAWPQHF
TGTGCCAGCAGCCCCGGGGCGGTGGCTTGGCCCCAGCATTTT
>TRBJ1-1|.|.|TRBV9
CASSVETENTEAFF
TGTGCCAGCAGCGTGGAGACAGAGAACACTGAAGCTTTCTTT
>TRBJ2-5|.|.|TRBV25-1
CASSEYNAQETQYF
TGTGCCAGCAGTGAATATAACGCTCAAGAGACCCAGTACTTC
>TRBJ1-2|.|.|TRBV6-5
CASSPDSSSNYGYTF
TGTGCCAGCAGCCCCGACAGTTCTTCTAACTATGGCTACACCTTC